This entry describes one T cell receptor beta chain. Its antigen is undetermined. The data were taken from a study of PD-1 blockade in classical Hodgkin lymphoma. Germline lookup yields CDR1 SQVTM and CDR2 ANQGSEA. Germline trimming cut 8 bases from V and 8 bases from J; bases unmatched to any gene: 7. The CDR3 is 11 amino acids. Profiled with immunoSEQ multiplex PCR; TCRdb holds only in-frame clones, not every one. The sample has approximately 80,000 clones, roughly nine tenths seen once. Findings of the study overall: It was reported that newly diagnosed patients had less baseline TCR diversity than healthy donors. Those achieving complete response showed baseline diversity like newly diagnosed patients.

Every one of the patients relapsed after autologous stem cell transplantation (brentuximab vedotin exposure was variable). The genes are TRBV29-1 and TRBJ1-2; 8 positions match TRBD1. The material was peripheral blood mononuclear cells (PBMCs), obtained at baseline. The TCR sequence derives from a human donor with classical Hodgkin lymphoma. In DNA form, the CDR3 reads TGCAGCTCCGATGGGACAGGCGGCTACACCTTC. As protein: CSSDGTGGYTF. Variable domain in full (rest from reference TRBV29-1 and TRBJ1-2): SAVISQKPSRDICQRGTSLTIQCQVDSQVTMMFWYRQQPGQSLTLIATANQGSEATYESGFVIDKFPISRPNLTFSTLTVSNMSPEDSSIYLCSSDGTGGYTFGSGTRLTVV.